This entry is about one T cell receptor (beta chain). Antigen specificity is unknown. The table came from immunoSEQ multiplex PCR; TCRdb's copy has only in-frame clones and leaves some out. The sample has roughly 40,000 clones; about 77% are singletons. This CDR3 is built from 15 residues. From germline, CDR1 is SGHTA and CDR2 FQGTGA. J lost 6 bases, V lost 2 bases, and 5 bases had no gene match. The data were obtained in a study of chemoradiotherapy in HPV16-positive cancers. Findings and limits, study-wide: Candidate HPV-specific clones and E7-related TCR motifs grew in tumor during treatment.

This TCR came from a human donor with HPV-associated anogenital cancer. The chain recombines TRBV7-3 with TRBJ2-2; 8 positions agree with TRBD1. The specimen comprised blood, sampled from a patient who underwent chemoradiotherapy. CDR3 sequence reads: CASSLGQGSAGELFF. CDR3 DNA: TGTGCCAGCAGCTTAGGACAGGGATCGGCCGGGGAGCTGTTTTTT.